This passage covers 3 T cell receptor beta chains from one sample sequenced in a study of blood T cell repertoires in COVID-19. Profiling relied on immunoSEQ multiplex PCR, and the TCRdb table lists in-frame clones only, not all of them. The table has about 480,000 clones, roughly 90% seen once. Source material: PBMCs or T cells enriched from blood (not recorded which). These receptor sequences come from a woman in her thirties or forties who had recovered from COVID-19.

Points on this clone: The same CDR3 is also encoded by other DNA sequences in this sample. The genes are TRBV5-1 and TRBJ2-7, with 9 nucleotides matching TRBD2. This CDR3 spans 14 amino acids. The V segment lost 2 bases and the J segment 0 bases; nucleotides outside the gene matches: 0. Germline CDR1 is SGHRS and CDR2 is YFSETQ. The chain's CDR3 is CASSLAGGSYEQYF. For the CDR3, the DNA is TGCGCCAGCAGCTTAGCGGGAGGCTCCTACGAGCAGTACTTC.

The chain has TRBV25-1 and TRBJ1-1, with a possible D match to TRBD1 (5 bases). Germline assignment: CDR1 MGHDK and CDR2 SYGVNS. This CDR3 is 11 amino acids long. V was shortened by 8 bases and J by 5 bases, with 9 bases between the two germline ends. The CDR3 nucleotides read TGTGCCAGCTGGGGCCTGACTGAAGCTTTCTTT. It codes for CASWGLTEAFF.

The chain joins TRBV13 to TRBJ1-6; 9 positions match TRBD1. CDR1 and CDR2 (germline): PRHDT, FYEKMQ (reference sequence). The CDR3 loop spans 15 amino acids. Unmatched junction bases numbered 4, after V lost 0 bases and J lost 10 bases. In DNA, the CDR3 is TGTGCCAGCAGCTTAGGGGGACAGGGAATCTCACCCCTCCACTTT. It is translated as CASSLGGQGISPLHF.